Included here is one TCR beta chain sequence, with context. Exclusions: uncontrolled infection, other autoimmune disease, pregnancy, lactation. The study based diagnoses on clinical symptoms, serum thyroxine and TRAb, thyroid ultrasound and orbital computed tomography. This record comes from a study of T cells in Graves' hyperthyroidism and ophthalmopathy. Study-level background: Peripheral blood sampling occurred at initial diagnosis, before any treatment.

The CDR3 has 16 amino acids. Germline assignment: CDR1 MNHEY and CDR2 SMNVEV (reference sequence). With V trimmed by 8 bases and J by 9 bases, 16 bases remained unmatched. RNA transcripts were the template for amplifying TCR beta CDR3 regions. When the TCR CDR3 underwent first-round RT-PCR, the HTBI primer set was used. From the multiplex PCR reads, TCRdb called clonotypes with MiXCR, one entry per CDR3 protein. The data hold a few hundred thousand distinct CDR3 sequences, with less than 20% observed a single time. This TCR derives from a woman aged 18-35 years with Graves' hyperthyroidism. The sample was blood. The chain uses TRBV27 and TRBJ2-1, with TRBD2 identical over 10 bases. The CDR3, as DNA: TGTGCCAGCCAAAAGGTCCTAGCGGGAGTTAATATTGAGCAGTTCTTC. The encoded protein is CASQKVLAGVNIEQFF.